This passage covers 10 T cell receptor beta chains from one sample sequenced in a study of graft-versus-host responses after intestinal transplantation. These receptors have no known antigen. Clones were sequenced by immunoSEQ multiplex PCR, and TCRdb holds only the in-frame ones, with some missing. The table has more than 70,000 clones, about nine tenths seen once. This material consisted of unstimulated CD8+ T cells sorted from spleen or lymph node cells, taken before transplant. The receptors derive from a human donor who was the organ donor for an intestinal transplant.

This chain connects TRBV4-2 to TRBJ2-3; a possible D gene is TRBD2 (7 bases). V dropped 0 bases and J dropped 0 bases, with 10 bases sitting between them. The CDR3 runs 16 residues. CDR1 is LGHNA and CDR2 is YNFKEQ in the germline V gene. CDR3 sequence (DNA): TGTGCCAGCAGCCAAGATGGGGGGGCTAGCACAGATACGCAGTATTTT. Its protein is CASSQDGGASTDTQYF.

This clone was counted a few times. This chain links TRBV4-2 with TRBJ1-6; D is unresolved. V lost 1 base, J lost 5 bases, and 9 bases lay in between. CDR1 is LGHNA, CDR2 YNFKEQ, per germline. The CDR3 runs to 15 residues. CDR3 nucleotides: TGTGCCAGCAGCCAAGGCTCGGGGAATAATTCACCCCTCCACTTT. This sequence encodes CASSQGSGNNSPLHF.

J is TRBJ1-6 and V is TRBV27; D is undetermined. V was cut by 10 bases and J by 6 bases, with 22 bases left in between. CDR3 length: 16 amino acids. Per the germline V gene, CDR1 is MNHEY and CDR2 is SMNVEV (reference sequence). CDR3 loop: CATTPNPLRGNSPLHF. The CDR3 DNA reads TGTGCCACCACTCCTAATCCGTTGAGAGGTAATTCACCCCTCCACTTT.

The chain employs TRBV9 and TRBJ2-5; perhaps TRBD1 as D (5 bases). The CDR3 covers 15 residues. The germline gives CDR1 SGDLS, CDR2 YYNGEE. V was shortened by 2 bases and J by 0 bases, with 11 bases between the two germline ends. CDR3 DNA sequence: TGTGCCAGCAGCGTTTGGTGGGGCTACCAAGAGACCCAGTACTTC. It translates to CASSVWWGYQETQYF.

This clone was counted a single time. J is TRBJ2-1 and V is TRBV5-1, with 8 nucleotides matching TRBD2. The germline CDR1 and CDR2 sequences are SGHRS and YFSETQ. V lost 0 bases and J lost 9; bases outside the gene matches: 14. The CDR3 covers 17 residues. CDR3 loop: CASSLAGGGVVLAEQFF. The CDR3 coding sequence is TGCGCCAGCAGCTTGGCCGGGGGGGGCGTTGTTCTTGCTGAGCAGTTCTTC.

The CDR3, as DNA: TGTGCCAGCAGCTTAGGGACAGAGGGTTCACCCCTCCACTTT. Protein product: CASSLGTEGSPLHF. V usage is TRBV5-4 and J usage is TRBJ1-6, with 7 bases that match TRBD1. Germline V CDR1 and CDR2: SGHNT, YYREEE (reference sequence). CDR3 size: 14 residues. V dropped 2 bases and J dropped 9; count of bases not matched to a gene: 5.

Only one count was recorded for this clone. The gene calls are TRBV7-2 and TRBJ2-1; no firm D call. CDR1 and CDR2 (germline): SGHTA, FQGNSA. The ends were cut back, 3 bases at V and 9 bases at J, with 12 bases in the middle. The CDR3 loop spans 13 amino acids. The CDR3 protein is CASSFNPGSEQFF. CDR3 in DNA: TGTGCCAGCAGCTTCAACCCCGGTTCTGAGCAGTTCTTC.

This clone was counted a single time. V usage is TRBV25-1 and J usage is TRBJ1-5; TRBD1 is a possible D gene (5 bases). V lost 1 base, J lost 11 bases, and 12 bases lay in between. The germline V gene has CDR1 MGHDK and CDR2 SYGVNS. The CDR3 runs 13 residues. CDR3 bases: TGTGCCAGCAGTGAATTCTCAGGGCAAGCCCAGCATTTT. Protein product: CASSEFSGQAQHF.

The rearrangement links TRBV4-1 to TRBJ1-1; D gene ambiguous. V gave up 0 bases and J gave up 0 bases, with 11 bases separating them. CDR1 MGHRA and CDR2 YSYEKL come from the germline V gene. The CDR3 extends over 16 amino acids. DNA of the CDR3: TGCGCCAGCAGCCAAGATCTGCCACAGTTGAACACTGAAGCTTTCTTT. It translates to CASSQDLPQLNTEAFF.

The chain joins TRBV7-2 to TRBJ2-2, with 8 positions matching TRBD2. From germline, CDR1 is SGHTA and CDR2 FQGNSA. The trim removed 3 bases at V and 3 bases at J, leaving 6 bases unmatched. The CDR3 length is 16 residues. The CDR3 is CASSFEIAGYTGELFF. CDR3 coding DNA: TGTGCCAGCAGCTTCGAAATAGCGGGGTACACCGGGGAGCTGTTTTTT.